This T cell receptor beta chain was documented in a study of shared clonotypes between healthy human individuals. Sequencing was performed with immunoSEQ multiplex PCR; in TCRdb, only in-frame clones are kept and a portion is missing. Seen here are millions of clones, just over 90% observed once, and the top ten hold approximately 0.4%. Overall study findings and caveats: Rarefaction indicated that sorted-subset sequencing remained incomplete although depth was large.

The CDR3 has 13 residues. Looked up from germline, CDR1 is MNHEY and CDR2 is SMNVEV (reference sequence). V lost 6 bases to trimming and J lost 1 base, with 9 bases between them. Worth noting for this clone: Its antigen is unidentified.

Sequenced: naive CD4+ T cells from PBMCs. This sample's subset: CD45RA+ positively selected. This clonotype was obtained from a young man in good health. Some clones in this sample may be carry-over from other donors' samples. The chain recombines TRBV27 with TRBJ2-5; D uncertain. CDR3 in DNA: TGTGCCAGCAGCCTCGACATCCAAGAGACCCAGTACTTC. Protein sequence: CASSLDIQETQYF.